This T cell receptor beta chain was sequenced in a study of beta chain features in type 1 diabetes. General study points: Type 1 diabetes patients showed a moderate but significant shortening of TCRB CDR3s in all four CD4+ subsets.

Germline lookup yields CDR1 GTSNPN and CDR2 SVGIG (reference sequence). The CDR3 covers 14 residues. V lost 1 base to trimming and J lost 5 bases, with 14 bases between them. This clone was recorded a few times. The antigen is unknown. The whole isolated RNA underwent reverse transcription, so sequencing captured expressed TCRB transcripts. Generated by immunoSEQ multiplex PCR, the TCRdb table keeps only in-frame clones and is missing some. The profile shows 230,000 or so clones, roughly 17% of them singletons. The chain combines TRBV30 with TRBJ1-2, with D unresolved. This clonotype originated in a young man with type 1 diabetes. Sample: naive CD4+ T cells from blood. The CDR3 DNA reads TGTGCCTGGAGTGCCGGTGTTTCTTCATATGGCTACACCTTC. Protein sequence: CAWSAGVSSYGYTF.